The T cell receptor (beta chain) under discussion was sequenced for a study of regulatory T cells in long-lasting Graves disease. Noted time point: newly diagnosed GD, antithyroid drugs for less than 3 months. Extracted PBMC RNA gave rise to the TCR library. Sequencing libraries for TCR beta were prepared with iRepertoire HTBI primers and Arm-PCR of CDR3 regions. TCRdb processed the multiplex PCR reads anew with MiXCR; each CDR3 protein has one entry. The top ten hold over 15% of the sample, which has about 470,000 distinct CDR3 sequences, around 14% seen once. Germline CDR1 is LGHDT and CDR2 is YNNKEL (reference sequence). This CDR3 contains 17 residues. V gave up 3 bases and J gave up 3 bases; unmatched junction bases: 8. These same data were also listed under a study on T cells in Graves' hyperthyroidism and ophthalmopathy.

Sample: peripheral blood mononuclear cells (PBMCs), taken at new diagnosis, from a patient treated with antithyroid drugs. The V gene is TRBV3-1, the J gene TRBJ2-2; 9 bases align to TRBD1. The receptor's source is a woman in her 30s with Graves disease. This chain's CDR3 is CASSQKQGAFDTGELFF. The CDR3 coding sequence is TGTGCCAGCAGCCAGAAACAGGGGGCGTTTGACACCGGGGAGCTGTTTTTT.